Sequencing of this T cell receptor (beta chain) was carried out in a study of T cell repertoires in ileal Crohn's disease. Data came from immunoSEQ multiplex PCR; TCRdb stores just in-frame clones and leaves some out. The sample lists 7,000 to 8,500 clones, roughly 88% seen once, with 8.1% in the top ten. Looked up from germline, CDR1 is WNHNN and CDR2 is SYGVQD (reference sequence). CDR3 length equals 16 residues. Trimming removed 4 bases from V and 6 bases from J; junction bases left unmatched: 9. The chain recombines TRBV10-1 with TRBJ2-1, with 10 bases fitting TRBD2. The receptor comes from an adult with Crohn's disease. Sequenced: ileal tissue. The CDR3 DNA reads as TGCGCCAGCAGTGTTCTAGCGGGAGCCGGTCCCAATGAGCAGTTCTTC. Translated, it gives CASSVLAGAGPNEQFF.